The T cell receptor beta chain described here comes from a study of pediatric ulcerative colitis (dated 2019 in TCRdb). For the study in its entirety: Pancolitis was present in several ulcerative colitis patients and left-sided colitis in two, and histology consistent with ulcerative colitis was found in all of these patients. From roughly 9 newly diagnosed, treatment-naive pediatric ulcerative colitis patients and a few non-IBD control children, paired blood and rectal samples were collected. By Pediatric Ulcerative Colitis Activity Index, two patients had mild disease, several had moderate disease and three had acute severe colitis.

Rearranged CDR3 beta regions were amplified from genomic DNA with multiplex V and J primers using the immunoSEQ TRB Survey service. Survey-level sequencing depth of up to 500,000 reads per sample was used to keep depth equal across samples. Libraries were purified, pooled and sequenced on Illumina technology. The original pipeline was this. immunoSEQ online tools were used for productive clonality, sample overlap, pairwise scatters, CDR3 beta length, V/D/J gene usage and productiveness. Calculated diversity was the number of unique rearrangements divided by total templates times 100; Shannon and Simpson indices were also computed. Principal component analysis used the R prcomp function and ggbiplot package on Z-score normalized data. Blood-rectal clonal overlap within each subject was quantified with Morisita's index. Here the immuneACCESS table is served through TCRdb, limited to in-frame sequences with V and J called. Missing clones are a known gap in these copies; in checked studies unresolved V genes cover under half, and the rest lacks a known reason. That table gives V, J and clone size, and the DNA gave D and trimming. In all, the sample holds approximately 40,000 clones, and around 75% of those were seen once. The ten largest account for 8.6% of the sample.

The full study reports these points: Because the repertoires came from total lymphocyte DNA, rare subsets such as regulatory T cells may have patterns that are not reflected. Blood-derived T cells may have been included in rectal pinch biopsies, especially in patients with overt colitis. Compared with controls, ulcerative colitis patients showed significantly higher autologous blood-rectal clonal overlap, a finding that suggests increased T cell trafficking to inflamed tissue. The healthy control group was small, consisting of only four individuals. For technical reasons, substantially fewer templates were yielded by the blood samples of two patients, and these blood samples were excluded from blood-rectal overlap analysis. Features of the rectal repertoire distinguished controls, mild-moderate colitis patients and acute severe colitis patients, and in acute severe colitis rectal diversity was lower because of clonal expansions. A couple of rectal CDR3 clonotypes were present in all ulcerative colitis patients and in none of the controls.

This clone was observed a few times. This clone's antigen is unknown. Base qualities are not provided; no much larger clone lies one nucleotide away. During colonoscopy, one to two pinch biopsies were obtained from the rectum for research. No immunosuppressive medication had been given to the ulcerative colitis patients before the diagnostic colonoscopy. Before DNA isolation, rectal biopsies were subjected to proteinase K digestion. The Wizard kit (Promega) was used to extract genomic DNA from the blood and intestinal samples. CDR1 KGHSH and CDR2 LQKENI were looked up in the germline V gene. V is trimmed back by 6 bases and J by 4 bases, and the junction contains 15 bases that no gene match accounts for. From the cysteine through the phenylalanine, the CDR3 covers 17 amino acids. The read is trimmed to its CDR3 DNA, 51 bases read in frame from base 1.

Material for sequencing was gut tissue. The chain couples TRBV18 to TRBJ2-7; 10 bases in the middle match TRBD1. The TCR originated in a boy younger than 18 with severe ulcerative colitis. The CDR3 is CASSGVTGTGVLYEQYF. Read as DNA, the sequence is TGTGCCAGCTCCGGCGTAACCGGGACAGGGGTATTATACGAGCAGTACTTC.